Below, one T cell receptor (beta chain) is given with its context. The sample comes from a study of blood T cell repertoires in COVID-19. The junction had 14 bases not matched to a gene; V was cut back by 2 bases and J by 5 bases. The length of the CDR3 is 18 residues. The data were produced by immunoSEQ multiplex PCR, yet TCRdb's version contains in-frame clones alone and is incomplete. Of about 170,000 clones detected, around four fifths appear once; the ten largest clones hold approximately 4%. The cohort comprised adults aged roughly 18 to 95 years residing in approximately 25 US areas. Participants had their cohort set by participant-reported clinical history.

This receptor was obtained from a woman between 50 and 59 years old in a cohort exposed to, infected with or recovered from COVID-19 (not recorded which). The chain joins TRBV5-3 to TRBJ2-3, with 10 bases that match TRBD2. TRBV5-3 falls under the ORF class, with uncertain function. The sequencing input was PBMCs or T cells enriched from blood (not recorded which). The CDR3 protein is CARSFPLRLAGVRDTQYF. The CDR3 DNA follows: TGTGCCAGAAGCTTTCCCCTTCGCCTAGCGGGGGTTAGAGATACGCAGTATTTT.